This TCR beta chain was profiled in a study of T cell responses to AZD1222 COVID-19 vaccine. Whole-study findings and limits: Vaccine-associated CD4 TCRs spanned spike, dominant at 160-218 and 743-854. Unmutated regions of variants are reportedly targeted by nearly half of spike-specific TCRs. There were mostly white British donors and more females than males, and clonal diversity was possibly underestimated. Once two AZD1222 doses were given, Spike-specific TCR breadth and depth went up.

This CDR3 comprises 16 residues. Trimming took 5 bases from V and 4 from J, leaving 21 bases between them. CDR1 is SGHTA, CDR2 FQGNSA, per germline. The repertoire was sequenced with immunoSEQ multiplex PCR; TCRdb's copy has only in-frame clones and lacks some. The profile covers 130,000 or so clones, with 90% appearing a single time and about 7.1% taken by the ten largest. With regard to this clone: Its antigen is not known.

This TCR derives from an adult in good health. This sample comprised peripheral blood, obtained on day 0 of AZD1222 vaccination. This chain connects TRBV7-2 to TRBJ2-7; a weak D match, TRBD1 (7 bases). CDR3 DNA sequence: TGTGCCAGCAGCCCCCTGGGGCAGGGGGGACGATACGAGCAGTACTTC. Translated, it gives CASSPLGQGGRYEQYF.